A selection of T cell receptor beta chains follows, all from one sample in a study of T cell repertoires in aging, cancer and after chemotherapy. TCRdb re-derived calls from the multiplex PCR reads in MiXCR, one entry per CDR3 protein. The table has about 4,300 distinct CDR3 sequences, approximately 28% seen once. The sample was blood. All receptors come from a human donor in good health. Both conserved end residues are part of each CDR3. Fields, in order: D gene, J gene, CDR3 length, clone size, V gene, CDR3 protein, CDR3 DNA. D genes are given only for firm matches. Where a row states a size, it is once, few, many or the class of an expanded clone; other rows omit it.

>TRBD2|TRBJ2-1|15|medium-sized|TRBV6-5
CASSEGTSAYNEQFF
TGTGCCAGCAGCGAGGGGACTAGCGCATACAATGAGCAGTTCTTC
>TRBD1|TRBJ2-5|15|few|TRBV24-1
CATSAGTGGPETQYF
TGTGCCACCAGCGCCGGGACAGGGGGTCCAGAGACCCAGTACTTC
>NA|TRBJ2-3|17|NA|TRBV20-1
CSTWGTGKGAVTDTQYF
TGCAGTACTTGGGGTACGGGGAAAGGAGCTGTGACAGATACGCAGTATTTT
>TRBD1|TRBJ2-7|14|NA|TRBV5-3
CARSLVGYRGEQYF
TGTGCCAGAAGCTTGGTTGGGTACAGGGGCGAGCAGTACTTC
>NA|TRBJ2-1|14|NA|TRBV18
CASSPTGRNNEQFF
TGTGCCAGCTCACCGACGGGACGGAACAATGAGCAGTTCTTC
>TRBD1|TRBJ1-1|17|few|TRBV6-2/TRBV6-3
CASSYKEGTGIVTEAFF
TGTGCCAGCAGTTACAAGGAGGGGACAGGGATTGTCACTGAAGCTTTCTTT
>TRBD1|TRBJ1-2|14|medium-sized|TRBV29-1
CSVLTGGVDYGYTF
TGCAGCGTGCTGACAGGGGGAGTAGACTATGGCTACACCTTC
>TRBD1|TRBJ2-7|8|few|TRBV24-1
CATTGQGF
TGTGCCACCACGGGACAGGGCTTC
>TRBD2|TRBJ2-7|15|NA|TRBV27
CASSEEGRAIHEQYF
TGTGCCAGCAGTGAGGAGGGGAGGGCCATCCACGAGCAGTACTTC
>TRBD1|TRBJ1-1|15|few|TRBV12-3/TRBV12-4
CASSLYGDRNTEAFF
TGTGCCAGCAGTTTATATGGGGACAGGAACACTGAAGCTTTCTTT
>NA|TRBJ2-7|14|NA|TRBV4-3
CASSHGVGFYEQYF
TGCGCCAGCAGCCACGGGGTCGGGTTCTACGAGCAGTACTTC
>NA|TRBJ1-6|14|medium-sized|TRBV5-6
CASSLVANNSPLHF
TGTGCCAGCAGCTTGGTAGCGAATAATTCACCCCTCCACTTT
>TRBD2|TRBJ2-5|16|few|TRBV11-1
CASSLAGSGAQETQYF
TGCGCCAGCAGCTTGGCTGGTAGCGGGGCGCAAGAGACCCAGTACTTC
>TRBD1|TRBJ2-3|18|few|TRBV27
CASSFLHSDRGITDTQYF
TGTGCCAGCAGTTTCCTCCATTCGGACAGGGGGATCACAGATACGCAGTATTTT
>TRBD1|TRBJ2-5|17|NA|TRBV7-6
CASSLASGGGGQETQYF
TGTGCCAGCAGCTTAGCCTCAGGGGGTGGAGGCCAAGAGACCCAGTACTTC
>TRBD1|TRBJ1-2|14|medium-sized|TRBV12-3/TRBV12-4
CASSLTGQGFVYTF
TGTGCCAGCAGCTTAACGGGACAGGGGTTTGTCTACACCTTC
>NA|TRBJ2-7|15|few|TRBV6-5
CASSPGGGSPREQYF
TGTGCCAGCAGTCCGGGGGGCGGATCACCCCGCGAGCAGTACTTC
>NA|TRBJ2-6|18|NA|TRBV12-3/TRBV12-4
CASSDPGVDLSGANVLTF
TGTGCCAGCAGTGACCCCGGGGTGGACCTCTCTGGGGCCAACGTCCTGACTTTC
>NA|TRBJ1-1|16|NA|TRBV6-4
CASIGRDRPRPTEAFF
TGTGCCAGCATTGGACGGGACCGGCCTCGTCCCACTGAAGCTTTCTTT
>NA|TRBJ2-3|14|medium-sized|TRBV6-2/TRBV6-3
CASSYLMSTDTQYF
TGTGCCAGCAGTTACCTCATGAGCACAGATACGCAGTATTTT
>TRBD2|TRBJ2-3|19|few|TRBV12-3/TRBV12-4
CASSSASGFYPSSTDTQYF
TGTGCCAGCAGTTCGGCTAGCGGGTTTTACCCTTCTAGCACAGATACGCAGTATTTT
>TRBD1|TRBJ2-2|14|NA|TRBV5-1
CASSGQGGDRWLFF
TGCGCCAGCAGCGGACAGGGGGGAGACCGCTGGCTGTTTTTT
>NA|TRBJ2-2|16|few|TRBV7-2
CASSLSLFPNTGELFF
TGTGCCAGCAGCTTATCCCTCTTCCCGAACACCGGGGAGCTGTTTTTT
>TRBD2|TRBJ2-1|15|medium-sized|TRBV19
CASSIRDYPHNEQFF
TGTGCCAGTAGTATCCGGGACTACCCTCACAATGAGCAGTTCTTC
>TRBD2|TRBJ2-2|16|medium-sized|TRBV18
CASSPWGLAVSGELFF
TGTGCCAGCTCACCGTGGGGACTAGCGGTCTCCGGGGAGCTGTTTTTT
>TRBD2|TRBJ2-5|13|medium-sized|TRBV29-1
CSVVLSGRGSQYF
TGCAGCGTTGTTCTTAGCGGGAGAGGTAGCCAGTACTTC
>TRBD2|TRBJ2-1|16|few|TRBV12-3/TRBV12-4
CASTISGTSGYNEQFF
TGTGCCAGCACCATCTCCGGGACTAGCGGATACAATGAGCAGTTCTTC
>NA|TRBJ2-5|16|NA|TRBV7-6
CASSLEGRETGETQYF
TGTGCCAGCAGCTTAGAGGGCAGGGAGACAGGAGAGACCCAGTACTTC